This T cell receptor beta chain appears in the sequencing data of a study of Graves' ophthalmopathy and Graves' hyperthyroidism. This clonotype was detected many times. The antigen is unknown. Amplification of the TCR beta CDR3 regions used RNA transcripts (as template). Investigators did first-round RT-PCR with HTBI primers, then second-round multiplex PCR. A single record per CDR3 protein comes from TCRdb applying MiXCR to the multiplex PCR reads. The sample has a few hundred thousand distinct CDR3 sequences, under 45% seen once. Ages of hyperthyroidism patients ran from 18 to 65, and their diagnoses were new, under 2 months' duration. Orbital computed tomography, together with clinical symptoms, serum thyroxine, TRAb and thyroid ultrasound, was used for diagnosis. CDR3 length: 17 amino acids. The germline V and J ends were trimmed by 0 bases and 0 bases, with 17 bases remaining between them. The germline V gene has CDR1 DFQATT and CDR2 SNEGSKA (reference sequence).

Findings of the study overall: It was with approximately 70% sensitivity and approximately 75% specificity that the model predicted ophthalmopathy progression.

The TCR comes from an adult man with Graves' hyperthyroidism. The specimen sequenced was peripheral blood or thyroid tissue (not recorded which). J is TRBJ1-1 and V is TRBV20-1; the D is unclear. CDR3 residues: CSARDPLKVGMNTEAFF. CDR3 sequence (DNA): TGCAGTGCTAGAGATCCCCTTAAGGTGGGCATGAACACTGAAGCTTTCTTT.